A single sample gave rise to the 9 T cell receptor beta chains below, sequenced in a study of OX40 agonist ivuxolimab in advanced cancers. Clones were sequenced by immunoSEQ multiplex PCR, and TCRdb holds only the in-frame ones, with some missing. This table holds 74,000 or so clones, roughly 93% found once. Specimen: CD4+ or CD8+ T cells sorted from blood, collected in a trial of the OX40 agonist ivuxolimab. The source is an adult with an advanced solid tumor such as melanoma, head and neck, liver or kidney cancer.

The rearrangement joins TRBV28 to TRBJ1-4; a possible D gene is TRBD1 (5 bases). V was pared by 6 bases and J by 2 bases, with 19 bases between. The germline V gene encodes CDR1 MDHEN and CDR2 SYDVKM. The CDR3 runs 17 residues. Here the CDR3 reads CASSDNKGKMTNEKLFF. For the CDR3, the DNA is TGTGCCAGCAGCGATAATAAGGGGAAGATGACTAATGAAAAACTGTTTTTT. The variable domain in full, with the rest retrieved from reference TRBV28 and TRBJ1-4, is DVKVTQSSRYLVKRTGEKVFLECVQDMDHENMFWYRQDPGLGLRLIYFSYDVKMKEKGDIPEGYSVSREKKERFSLILESASTNQTSMYLCASSDNKGKMTNEKLFFGSGTQLSVL.

The rearrangement links TRBV11-2 to TRBJ2-5, with D hard to call. The germline V gene encodes CDR1 SGHAT and CDR2 FQNNGV. This CDR3 contains 15 residues. Trimming pared 5 bases from V and 1 base from J, leaving 14 bases between. CDR3 protein: CASSLTIDGQETQYF. CDR3 DNA: TGTGCCAGCAGCCTTACCATTGACGGCCAAGAGACCCAGTACTTC.

V usage is TRBV21-1 and J usage is TRBJ1-5; whether TRBD1, the table's D call, matches the DNA was not checked. TRBV21-1 represents a pseudogene. There are 14 residues in the CDR3. In DNA form, the CDR3 reads TGTGCCAGCAGCAAAGGACAGGGTGGCCAGCCCCAGCATTTT. It specifies CASSKGQGGQPQHF.

V gene TRBV6-5 combines with J gene TRBJ2-5; 8 positions agree with TRBD1. CDR3 length: 13 residues. CDR1 is MNHEY and CDR2 is SVGAGI in the germline V gene. The V gene end was trimmed by 8 bases and the J gene end by 4 bases; junction bases not matched to a gene: 6. The CDR3 DNA reads as TGTGCCAGCGGAGACAGGGGTGGAGAGACCCAGTACTTC. It yields the protein CASGDRGGETQYF.

This rearrangement joins TRBV11-3 to TRBJ2-1, with D unclear. The germline V gene encodes CDR1 SGHNT and CDR2 YENEEA. The CDR3 spans 12 residues. V gave up 0 bases and J gave up 7 bases, with 4 bases separating them. CDR3 DNA: TGTGCCAGCAGCTTAGATCGTAATGAGCAGTTCTTC. This sequence encodes CASSLDRNEQFF. Full variable domain (outside the CDR3, taken from reference TRBV11-3 and TRBJ2-1): EAGVVQSPRYKIIEKKQPVAFWCNPISGHNTLYWYLQNLGQGPELLIRYENEEAVDDSQLPKDRFSAERLKGVDSTLKIQPAELGDSAVYLCASSLDRNEQFFGPGTRLTVL.

The chain is built from TRBV5-4 and TRBJ2-4; TRBD2 agrees at 12 bases. Trimming cost V 4 bases and J 8 bases; bases outside gene matches: 10. This CDR3 region has 16 residues. Germline CDR1 reads SGHNT; CDR2 reads YYREEE (reference sequence). Here the CDR3 DNA reads TGTGCCAGCAGCAGGCCTAGCGGGGGGGCCGAGGACATTCAGTACTTC. It translates to CASSRPSGGAEDIQYF.

This chain joins TRBV20-1 and TRBJ2-1; D is unresolved. The CDR3 spans 11 residues. V was shortened by 0 bases and J by 9 bases, with 6 bases between the two germline ends. Germline V gene sequence: CDR1 DFQATT, CDR2 SNEGSKA (reference sequence). The CDR3, as DNA: TGCAGTGCTAGAGAACGGACTGAGCAGTTCTTC. As protein: CSARERTEQFF.

The V gene is TRBV28, the J gene TRBJ2-2, with 8 positions matching TRBD2. With 7 bases clipped from V and 5 bases from J, the junction kept 6 bases outside the gene matches. CDR3 length: 14 amino acids. CDR1 and CDR2 (germline): MDHEN, SYDVKM. CDR3 nucleotides: TGTGCCAGCACCCGGGGGGGGAGAACCGGGGAGCTGTTTTTT. It is translated as CASTRGGRTGELFF.

The chain uses TRBV6-1 and TRBJ1-6; the D is unclear. The ends were cut back, 1 base at V and 0 bases at J, with 13 bases in the middle. This CDR3 comprises 18 residues. CDR1 and CDR2 (germline): MNHNS, SASEGT. CDR3 amino acids: CASSEGDMGSSYNSPLHF. DNA for the CDR3: TGTGCCAGCAGTGAAGGCGACATGGGAAGCTCCTATAATTCACCCCTCCACTTT.